This TCR beta chain was retrieved from a study of OX40 agonist ivuxolimab in advanced cancers. Libraries were prepared by immunoSEQ multiplex PCR; TCRdb keeps only in-frame clonotypes and omits some of them. Here the sample spans 90,000 or so clones, roughly nine tenths being singletons. Cycle 7 day 1, cycle 4 day 1, and baseline were the timepoints at which blood was sampled. This CDR3 spans 15 amino acids. The V and J ends lost 3 bases and 0 bases respectively, with 9 bases between them. The germline V gene has CDR1 MDHEN and CDR2 SYDVKM. The sample in question was CD4+ or CD8+ T cells sorted from blood, obtained in a trial of the OX40 agonist ivuxolimab. This chain uses TRBV28 with TRBJ1-5; D perhaps matches TRBD1 (5 bases). The sequence derives from an adult with an advanced solid tumor such as melanoma, head and neck, liver or kidney cancer. CDR3 in DNA: TGTGCCAGCAGTTTTGACAGTCTTAGCAATCAGCCCCAGCATTTT. Amino acid sequence: CASSFDSLSNQPQHF.